One sample yielded the 20 T cell receptor beta chains listed below, sequenced in a study of T-cell reconstitution after alpha-beta-depleted transplantation in children. Library preparation (for TCRbeta) was performed with unique molecular identifiers. TCRdb processed the PCR reads anew with MiXCR; each CDR3 protein has one entry. The repertoire holds a few hundred thousand distinct CDR3 sequences, roughly a quarter seen once, with about a third in the top ten. The source material was PBMCs, sampled before TCRalphabeta/CD19-depleted stem cell transplant. The origin of the receptors is a boy in the first two years of life with Wiskott-Aldrich syndrome, due to receive a stem cell transplant.

The sample holds a few counts of this clonotype. The gene calls are TRBV24-1 and TRBJ2-5, with 10 bases lining up with TRBD1. The germline V gene has CDR1 KGHDR and CDR2 SFDVKD. V lost 4 bases and J lost 4; bases outside the gene matches: 8. This CDR3 region has 16 residues. CDR3 in amino acids: CATSESPRTGGETQYF. DNA of the CDR3: TGTGCCACCAGTGAATCCCCCCGGACAGGGGGAGAGACCCAGTACTTC.

This chain links TRBV27 with TRBJ2-1, with a weak D call TRBD2 (5 bases). The CDR3 contains 15 residues. Between the trimmed V and J ends, which lost 5 bases and 4 bases, there was a span of 15 bases. Germline CDR1 reads MNHEY; CDR2 reads SMNVEV (reference sequence). The CDR3 DNA reads TGTGCCAGCAGTCGGACTCTGGAGAGGTACAATGAGCAGTTCTTC. Its protein product is CASSRTLERYNEQFF.

The chain recombines TRBV4-2 with TRBJ2-3, with 8 positions matching TRBD1. This CDR3 comprises 18 residues. Germline assignment: CDR1 LGHNA and CDR2 YNFKEQ. J was trimmed by 4 bases and V by 2 bases; bases with no gene match: 14. Here the CDR3 DNA reads TGTGCCAGCAGCCAAACCCGACAGGGGACCTCTCCCTCAGATACGCAGTATTTT. The encoded protein is CASSQTRQGTSPSDTQYF.

Comment on this clonotype: A read error is likely, as this CDR3 ends without the conserved phenylalanine or tryptophan. The DNA is omitted, as the CDR3 cannot be located on it reliably, and the CDR3 follows TCRdb's listing. The J gene is TRBJ2-3, the V gene TRBV2; the tabulated D call, TRBD2, remains unverified against the DNA. Counting both end residues, the CDR3 totals 8 amino acids. In germline, CDR1 is SNHLY, CDR2 FYNNEI. Here the CDR3 reads CASSGLGL.

This clonotype was seen a handful of times. The chain has TRBV5-1 and TRBJ2-1, with 7 bases that match TRBD2. The V gene end was trimmed by 4 bases and the J gene end by 6 bases; junction bases not matched to a gene: 10. CDR1 is SGHRS and CDR2 is YFSETQ in the germline V gene. The CDR3 has 15 residues. The CDR3 loop reads CASSEGTTVTNEQFF. The CDR3, as DNA: TGCGCCAGCAGCGAGGGGACTACGGTCACCAATGAGCAGTTCTTC.

The table lists this clonotype with a few counts. The chain is built from TRBV5-1 and TRBJ2-6, with 8 nucleotides matching TRBD2. The V and J ends lost 0 bases and 0 bases, in that order; junction bases with no gene match: 5. Germline V gene lookup returns CDR1 SGHRS and CDR2 YFSETQ. This CDR3 is 18 amino acids long. CDR3 residues: CASSLVPAGGSGANVLTF. In DNA form, the CDR3 reads TGCGCCAGCAGCTTGGTTCCCGCGGGGGGCTCTGGGGCCAACGTCCTGACTTTC.

V is TRBV20-1 and J is TRBJ2-4; perhaps TRBD2 as D (6 bases). Trimming shortened V by 2 bases and J by 1 base, and 18 bases separated the two germline ends. The CDR3 is 17 residues long. Looked up from germline, CDR1 is DFQATT and CDR2 is SNEGSKA (reference sequence). The CDR3 bases are TGCAGTGCTAGAACTCCGGGAGTTCATCTCGCCAAAAACATTCAGTACTTC. This sequence encodes CSARTPGVHLAKNIQYF.

The chain is built from TRBV27 and TRBJ2-7; 7 bases fit TRBD2. This CDR3 comprises 13 residues. The germline V gene encodes CDR1 MNHEY and CDR2 SMNVEV (reference sequence). J gave up 3 bases and V 6 bases, and 5 bases lay outside the gene matches. The CDR3 DNA reads as TGTGCCAGCAGAGCGGGACGAGTCTACGAGCAGTACTTC. This encodes CASRAGRVYEQYF.

The J gene is TRBJ2-1, the V gene TRBV14; D is unresolved. Trimming took off 7 bases at V and 6 bases at J, with 19 bases between the two ends. Germline V gene sequence: CDR1 SGHDN, CDR2 FVKESK. The CDR3 is 15 residues long. This CDR3 reads CASTRVAPWVNEQFF. In nucleotides, the CDR3 is TGTGCCAGCACCCGGGTGGCGCCATGGGTCAATGAGCAGTTCTTC.

This clonotype has more than one count but fewer than ten. J is TRBJ2-1 and V is TRBV3-1; 7 positions agree with TRBD1. Trimming removed 0 bases from V and 0 bases from J; junction bases left unmatched: 5. This CDR3 spans 17 amino acids. Looked up from germline, CDR1 is LGHDT and CDR2 is YNNKEL (reference sequence). CDR3: CASSQEVTGSSYNEQFF. CDR3 DNA sequence: TGTGCCAGCAGCCAAGAGGTGACAGGGAGCTCCTACAATGAGCAGTTCTTC.

This clonotype has just a few counts. The chain has TRBV5-1 and TRBJ2-5, with 9 nucleotides matching TRBD1. The V segment lost 3 bases and the J segment 7 bases; nucleotides outside the gene matches: 13. In germline, CDR1 is SGHRS, CDR2 YFSETQ. This CDR3 has 16 amino acids. The CDR3 protein is CASSWPGQGVLGTQYF. In DNA form, the CDR3 reads TGCGCCAGCAGCTGGCCGGGACAGGGCGTCCTGGGGACCCAGTACTTC.

This clonotype was seen more than once but under ten times. The genes are TRBV19 and TRBJ1-1; D remains ambiguous. The CDR3 totals 14 residues. Germline V lookup: CDR1 LNHDA, CDR2 SQIVND (reference sequence). The V gene lost 5 bases and the J gene lost 0 bases, with 10 bases spanning the gap. The CDR3 nucleotides are TGTGCCAGTAGTGCGGGTCTCATGAACACTGAAGCTTTCTTT. Translated: CASSAGLMNTEAFF.

This clonotype has a handful of counts. The J gene is TRBJ2-7, the V gene TRBV15; D is perhaps TRBD1 (5 bases). From germline, CDR1 is LNHNV and CDR2 YYDKDF (reference sequence). This CDR3 contains 14 residues. The V end was cut by 1 base, the J end by 2 bases, with 9 bases between. CDR3 sequence reads: CATSRVLGPYEQYF. The CDR3 bases are TGTGCCACCAGCAGAGTATTGGGGCCCTACGAGCAGTACTTC.

J is TRBJ2-7 and V is TRBV5-1; TRBD1 matches 8 bases. The CDR3 is 16 residues long. J lost 7 bases, V lost 3 bases, and 15 bases had no gene match. CDR1 is SGHRS, CDR2 YFSETQ, per germline. CDR3 DNA sequence: TGCGCCAGCAGCTGGGGGGACAGGTCGAGCTTGGGGGAGCAGTACTTC. The encoded protein is CASSWGDRSSLGEQYF. Full variable domain (remainder filled in from reference TRBV5-1 and TRBJ2-7): KAGVTQTPRYLIKTRGQQVTLSCSPISGHRSVSWYQQTPGQGLQFLFEYFSETQRNKGNFPGRFSGRQFSNSRSEMNVSTLELGDSALYLCASSWGDRSSLGEQYFGPGTRLTVT.

This clonotype appeared once. CDR3 region: CAISDGPYGYTF. The CDR3 nucleotides are TGTGCCATCAGCGACGGGCCCTATGGCTACACCTTC. The chain uses TRBV10-3 and TRBJ1-2; D is ambiguous. V was clipped by 6 bases and J by 4 bases, with 9 bases between them. The V gene's germline CDR1 is ENHRY and CDR2 SYGVKD. The CDR3 consists of 12 residues.

This clonotype was counted a few times. J is TRBJ2-7 and V is TRBV9; a possible D gene is TRBD2 (5 bases). Germline V gene sequence: CDR1 SGDLS, CDR2 YYNGEE. Trimming took off 3 bases at V and 5 bases at J, with 18 bases between the two ends. This CDR3 comprises 15 residues. This CDR3 is CASSESGRASDEQYF. The CDR3 bases are TGTGCCAGCAGCGAAAGCGGTAGGGCCAGCGACGAGCAGTACTTC.

This clonotype was seen only a few times. The chain recombines TRBV24-1 with TRBJ1-5; D perhaps matches TRBD1 (5 bases). The CDR3 spans 15 residues. V was pared by 2 bases and J by 6 bases, with 13 bases between. Germline loops: CDR1 KGHDR, CDR2 SFDVKD. CDR3 loop: CATSDSQAGTQPQHF. For the CDR3, the DNA is TGTGCCACCAGTGATTCGCAGGCGGGGACTCAGCCCCAGCATTTT.

The chain is built from TRBV10-3 and TRBJ2-1; D may be TRBD1 (6 bases). V lost 4 bases and J lost 7, with 11 bases in between. The CDR3 totals 13 residues. Germline V gene data show CDR1 as ENHRY and CDR2 as SYGVKD. The CDR3 DNA reads as TGTGCCATCAGTGGAAAACAGGGAAATGAGCAGTTCTTC. This encodes CAISGKQGNEQFF.

This clonotype has only a few counts. In DNA form, the CDR3 reads TGTGCCAGCAGTTACTTCTCTCCCGGACAACAGGGAGAGACCCAGTACTTC. This encodes CASSYFSPGQQGETQYF. This chain links TRBV6-5 with TRBJ2-5, with a possible D match to TRBD1 (6 bases). The V end was cut by 1 base, the J end by 4 bases, with 19 bases between. Germline-derived CDR1 and CDR2 are MNHEY and SVGAGI. This CDR3 is built from 17 residues.

The chain combines TRBV15 with TRBJ2-1, with 14 positions matching TRBD2. Per the germline V gene, CDR1 is LNHNV and CDR2 is YYDKDF (reference sequence). The CDR3 covers 21 residues. The trim removed 0 bases at V and 4 bases at J, leaving 14 bases unmatched. As DNA, the CDR3 is TGTGCCACCAGCAGAGACTATGGTGTCGGGACTAGCGGGAGCCCATACAATGAGCAGTTCTTC. It specifies CATSRDYGVGTSGSPYNEQFF.